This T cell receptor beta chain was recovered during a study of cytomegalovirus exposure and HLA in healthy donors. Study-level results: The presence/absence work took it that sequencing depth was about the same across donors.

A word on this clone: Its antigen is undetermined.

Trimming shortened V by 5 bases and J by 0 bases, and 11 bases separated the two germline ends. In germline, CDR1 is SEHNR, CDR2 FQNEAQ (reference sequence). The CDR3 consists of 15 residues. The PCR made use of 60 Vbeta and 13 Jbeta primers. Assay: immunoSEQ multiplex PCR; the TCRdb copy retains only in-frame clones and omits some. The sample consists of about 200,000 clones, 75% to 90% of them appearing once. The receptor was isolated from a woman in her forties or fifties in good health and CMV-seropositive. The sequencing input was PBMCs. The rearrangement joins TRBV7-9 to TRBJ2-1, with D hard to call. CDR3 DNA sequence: TGTGCCAGCAGCCTGAGCCGATCCTCCTACAATGAGCAGTTCTTC. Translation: CASSLSRSSYNEQFF. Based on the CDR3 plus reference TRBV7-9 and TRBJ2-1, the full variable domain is DTGVSQNPRHKITKRGQNVTFRCDPISEHNRLYWYRQTLGQGPEFLTYFQNEAQLEKSRLLSDRFSAERPKGSFSTLEIQRTEQGDSAMYLCASSLSRSSYNEQFFGPGTRLTVL.